The present entry profiles one T cell receptor beta chain with its context. Its antigen is currently unknown. The study ran its PCR with 60 Vbeta and 13 Jbeta primers. TCRdb's table, derived via immunoSEQ multiplex PCR, lists solely in-frame clones and lacks some. Of roughly 130,000 clones in the sample, approximately 74% were seen once. The data were taken from a study of cytomegalovirus exposure and HLA in healthy donors. Findings and limits, study-wide: A prior analysis recorded that most TCR beta V segments were productive about 87% or about 30% of the time. In a later analysis, at a false discovery rate of 0.05, some 15,000 TCR beta sequences were associated with HLA alleles.

The sample consisted of PBMCs. This sequence originates from a man aged 18 to 29 in good health and CMV-seropositive.

As DNA, the CDR3 is TGTGCCACCAGCAGAGATTTAGCGGGGGCACAAGAGACCCAGTACTTC. This encodes CATSRDLAGAQETQYF. J is TRBJ2-5 and V is TRBV15; 9 bases are shared with TRBD2. The CDR3 consists of 16 residues. The V and J ends lost 0 bases and 2 bases, in that order; junction bases with no gene match: 4. Germline V CDR1 and CDR2: LNHNV, YYDKDF (reference sequence).